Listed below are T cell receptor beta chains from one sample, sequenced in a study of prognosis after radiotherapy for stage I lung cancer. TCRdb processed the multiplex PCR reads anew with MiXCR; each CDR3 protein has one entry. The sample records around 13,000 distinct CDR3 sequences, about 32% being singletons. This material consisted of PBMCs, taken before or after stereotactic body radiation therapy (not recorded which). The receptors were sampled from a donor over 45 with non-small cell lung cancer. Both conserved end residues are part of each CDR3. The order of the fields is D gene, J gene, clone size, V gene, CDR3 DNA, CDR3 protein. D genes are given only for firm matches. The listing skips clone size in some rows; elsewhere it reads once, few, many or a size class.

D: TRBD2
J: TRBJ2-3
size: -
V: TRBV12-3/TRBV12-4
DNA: TGTGCCAGCCCAGTGACTAGCGGGACAGATACGCAGTATTTT
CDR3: CASPVTSGTDTQYF

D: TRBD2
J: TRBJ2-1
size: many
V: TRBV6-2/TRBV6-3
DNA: TGTGCCAGCACCCTAGCGGGGGGAGACAATGAGCAGTTCTTC
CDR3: CASTLAGGDNEQFF

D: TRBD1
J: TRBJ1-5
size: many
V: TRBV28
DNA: TGTGCCAGCAGCCAGGTGTACAGGGGTGATCAGCCCCAGCATTTT
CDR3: CASSQVYRGDQPQHF

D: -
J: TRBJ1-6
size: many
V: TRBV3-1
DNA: TGTGCCAGCAGCCTTCAGGGGTATAATTCACCCCTCCACTTT
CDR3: CASSLQGYNSPLHF

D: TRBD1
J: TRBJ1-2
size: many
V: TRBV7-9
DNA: TGTGCCAGCAGCCCCGGACAGGGTAGCTACACCTTC
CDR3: CASSPGQGSYTF

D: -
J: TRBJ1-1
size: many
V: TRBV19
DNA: TGTGCCAGTAGTATAGTAGGGATGAACACTGAAGCTTTCTTT
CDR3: CASSIVGMNTEAFF

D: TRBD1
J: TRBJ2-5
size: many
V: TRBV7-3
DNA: TGTGCCAGCAGACCCAATTCCCGGGACAGGGGGCGTGAGACCCAGTACTTC
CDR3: CASRPNSRDRGRETQYF

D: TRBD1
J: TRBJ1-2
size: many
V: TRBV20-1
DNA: TGCAGTGCTAGAGGACAGGGGTCTACCTATGGCTACACCTTC
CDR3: CSARGQGSTYGYTF

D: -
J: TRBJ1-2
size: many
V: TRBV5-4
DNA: TGTGCCAGCAGCCCTCTGAATTATGGCTACACCTTC
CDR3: CASSPLNYGYTF

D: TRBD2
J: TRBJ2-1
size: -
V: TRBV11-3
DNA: TGTGCCAGCAGCTCGGGACTAGCCTACAATTATCAGTTCTTC
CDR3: CASSSGLAYNYQFF

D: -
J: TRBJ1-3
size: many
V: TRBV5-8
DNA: TGTGCCAGCAGCTCATCAGGGAGCGCTGGAAACACCATATATTTT
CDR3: CASSSSGSAGNTIYF

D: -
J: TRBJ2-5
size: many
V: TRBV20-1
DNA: TGCAGTGCTAGAGATTTCCAGGGAGGCCAAGAGACCCAGTACTTC
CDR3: CSARDFQGGQETQYF

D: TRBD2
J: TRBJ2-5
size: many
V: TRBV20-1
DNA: TGCAGTGCTAGTAAAGCGGGAGGGCGGGAGACCCAGTACTTC
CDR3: CSASKAGGRETQYF

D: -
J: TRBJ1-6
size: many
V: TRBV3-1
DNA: TGTGCCAGCAGCCAAGCTCTCTCAGCAGGGGCCCATTCACCCCTCCACTTT
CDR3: CASSQALSAGAHSPLHF

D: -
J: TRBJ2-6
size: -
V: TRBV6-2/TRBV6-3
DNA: TGTGCCAGCAGTTACTCTTGGGGAACTGGGGCCAACGTCCTGACTTTC
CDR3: CASSYSWGTGANVLTF

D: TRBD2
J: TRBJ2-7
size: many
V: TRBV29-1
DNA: TGCAGCGTAGTAGCGGGTCGGACCTACGAGCAGTACTTC
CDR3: CSVVAGRTYEQYF

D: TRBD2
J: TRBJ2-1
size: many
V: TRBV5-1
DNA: TGCGCCAGCAGCAGAGAACTAGCGCAATACAATGAGCAGTTCTTC
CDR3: CASSRELAQYNEQFF

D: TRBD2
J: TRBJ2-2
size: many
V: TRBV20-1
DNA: TGCAGTGCTATACCACCCGGCGGGAGTGGAACCGGGGAGCTGTTTTTT
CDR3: CSAIPPGGSGTGELFF

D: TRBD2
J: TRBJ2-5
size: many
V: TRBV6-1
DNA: TGTGCCAGCAGCCATAGCGGGACTCGGGAGACCCAGTACTTC
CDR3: CASSHSGTRETQYF

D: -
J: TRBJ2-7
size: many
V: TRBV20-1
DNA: TGCAGTGCTAGGGGGGGCCCGGGTTCCTACGAGCAGTACTTC
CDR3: CSARGGPGSYEQYF

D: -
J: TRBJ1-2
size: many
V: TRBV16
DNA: TGTGCCAGCAGCCAAACCCCCTATGGCTACACCTTC
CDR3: CASSQTPYGYTF

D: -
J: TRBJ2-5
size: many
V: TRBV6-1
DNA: TGTGCCAGCAGGAGCCCAGCGATGGGACAAGAGACCCAGTACTTC
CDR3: CASRSPAMGQETQYF

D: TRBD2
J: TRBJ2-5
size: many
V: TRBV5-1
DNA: TGCGCCAGCAGCTTCACTAGCGGGGGGCAAGAGACCCAGTACTTC
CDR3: CASSFTSGGQETQYF

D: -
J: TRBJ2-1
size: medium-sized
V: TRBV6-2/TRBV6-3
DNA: TGTGCCAGCAGTTACGCGGTGGCCAATGAGCAGTTCTTC
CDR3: CASSYAVANEQFF

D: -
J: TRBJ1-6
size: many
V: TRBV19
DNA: TGTGCCAGTAGTATCACAGGTTTTAACTCACCCCTCCACTTT
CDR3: CASSITGFNSPLHF

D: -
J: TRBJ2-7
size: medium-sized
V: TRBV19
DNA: TGTGCCAGTAGTCCGGTGGCAGCCGCCTACGAGCAGTACTTC
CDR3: CASSPVAAAYEQYF

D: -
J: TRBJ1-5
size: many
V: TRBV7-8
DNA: TGTGCCAGCAGCCCGCAAGGGGGTTTTTCGGCTCAGCCCCAGCATTTT
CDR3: CASSPQGGFSAQPQHF

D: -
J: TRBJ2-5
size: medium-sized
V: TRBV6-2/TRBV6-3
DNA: TGTGCCTGCACGCAGCCATCTCAAGAGACCCAGTACTTC
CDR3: CACTQPSQETQYF

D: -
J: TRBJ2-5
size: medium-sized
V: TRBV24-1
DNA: TGTGCCACCGGAGTCGCAGGGCCATCGGAGACCCAGTACTTC
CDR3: CATGVAGPSETQYF

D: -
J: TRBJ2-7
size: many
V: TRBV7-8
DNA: TGTGCCAGCAGCCCCCGACAGACTAGCTCCTACGAGCAGTACTTC
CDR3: CASSPRQTSSYEQYF

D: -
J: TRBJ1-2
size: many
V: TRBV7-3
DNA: TGTGCCAGCAGCTTAACCCCCTGGCAAGCTCCTTATGGCTACACCTTC
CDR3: CASSLTPWQAPYGYTF